The 3 T cell receptor beta chains given below trace back to one sample, sequenced in a study of healthy donors' naive CD4 and CD8 T cells. TCR libraries were built from 500 to 550 ng of total RNA by linear amplification. TCRdb reanalysed the reads using MiXCR and keeps one entry per CDR3 protein. The repertoire holds approximately 200,000 distinct CDR3 sequences, about four fifths seen once, with less than 2.5% in the top ten. Material for sequencing was naive CD4+ and CD8+ T cells sorted from blood, pooled from several donors. The origin of the receptors is a pool of human donors in good health; the sample pools cells from several healthy donors.

This chain links TRBV29-1 with TRBJ1-1; 7 bases line up with TRBD1. The germline V gene has CDR1 SQVTM and CDR2 ANQGSEA. The CDR3 covers 14 residues. Unmatched junction bases numbered 11, after V lost 7 bases and J lost 3 bases. The CDR3 DNA sequence: TGCAGCGCCGCTGTGTGGCAGGGGGACACTGAAGCTTTCTTT. Protein: CSAAVWQGDTEAFF.

This sequence joins TRBV15 and TRBJ1-5; D gene unclear. Germline V gives CDR1 LNHNV, CDR2 YYDKDF (reference sequence). The CDR3 is 14 residues long. Trimming stripped 2 bases from V and 7 bases from J, with 12 bases between. The CDR3 loop reads CATSRSYPRQPQHF. The DNA for the CDR3 is TGTGCCACCAGCAGATCGTACCCGCGCCAGCCCCAGCATTTT.

J is TRBJ1-6 and V is TRBV7-2; 10 nucleotides agree with TRBD1. Germline V gives CDR1 SGHTA, CDR2 FQGNSA. The CDR3 spans 16 residues. Trimming took 8 bases from V and 4 from J; bases not matched to a gene: 8. CDR3 coding DNA: TGTGCCAGCCTCGGGACAGGGGCCCAATATAATTCACCCCTCCACTTT. It encodes CASLGTGAQYNSPLHF.